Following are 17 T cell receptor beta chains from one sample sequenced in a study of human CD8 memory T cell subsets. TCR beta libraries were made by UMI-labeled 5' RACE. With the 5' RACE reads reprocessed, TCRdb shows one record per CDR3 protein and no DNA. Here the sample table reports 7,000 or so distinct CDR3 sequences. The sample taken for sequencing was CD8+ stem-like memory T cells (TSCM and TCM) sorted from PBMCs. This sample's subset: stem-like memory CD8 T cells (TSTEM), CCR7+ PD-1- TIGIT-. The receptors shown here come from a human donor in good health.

The CDR3 loop reads CASSGFQETQYF. This chain joins TRBV11-2 and TRBJ2-5. The CDR3 has 12 amino acids. Germline V gene lookup returns CDR1 SGHAT and CDR2 FQNNGV.

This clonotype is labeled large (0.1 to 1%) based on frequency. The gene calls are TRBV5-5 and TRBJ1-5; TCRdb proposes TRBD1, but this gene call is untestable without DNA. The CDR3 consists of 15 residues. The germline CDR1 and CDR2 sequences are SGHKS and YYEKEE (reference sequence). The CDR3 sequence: CASSPRQGGSQPQHF.

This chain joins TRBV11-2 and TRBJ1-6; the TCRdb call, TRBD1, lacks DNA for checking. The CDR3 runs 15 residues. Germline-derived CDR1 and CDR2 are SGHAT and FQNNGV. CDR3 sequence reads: CASSQQGSYNSPLHF.

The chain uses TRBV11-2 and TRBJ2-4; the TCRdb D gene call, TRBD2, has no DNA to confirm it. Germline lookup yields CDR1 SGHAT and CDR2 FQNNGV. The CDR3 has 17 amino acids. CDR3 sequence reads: CASRPEGLAGSKNIQYF.

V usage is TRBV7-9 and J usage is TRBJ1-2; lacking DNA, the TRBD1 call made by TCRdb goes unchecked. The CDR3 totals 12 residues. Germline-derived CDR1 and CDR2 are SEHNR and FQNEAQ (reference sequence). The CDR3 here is CASSPPDNGYTF.

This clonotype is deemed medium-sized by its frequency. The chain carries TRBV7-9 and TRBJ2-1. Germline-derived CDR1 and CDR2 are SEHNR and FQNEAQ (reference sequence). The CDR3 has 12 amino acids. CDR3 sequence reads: CASSLVRSEQFF.

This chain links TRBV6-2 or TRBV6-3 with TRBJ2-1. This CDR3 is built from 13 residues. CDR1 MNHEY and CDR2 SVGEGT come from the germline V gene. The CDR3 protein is CASSYSPQDEQFF.

CDR3 in amino acids: CASSPRVSDTEAFF. This chain joins TRBV18 and TRBJ1-1. CDR1 and CDR2 (germline): KGHSH, LQKENI. This CDR3 comprises 14 residues.

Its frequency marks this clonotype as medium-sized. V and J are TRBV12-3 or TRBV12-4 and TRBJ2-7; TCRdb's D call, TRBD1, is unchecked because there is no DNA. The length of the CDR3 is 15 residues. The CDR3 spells CASSTRDRGMGEQYF.

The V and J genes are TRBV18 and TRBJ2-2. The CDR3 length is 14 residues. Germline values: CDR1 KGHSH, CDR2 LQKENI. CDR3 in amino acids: CASSPRSLLGELFF.

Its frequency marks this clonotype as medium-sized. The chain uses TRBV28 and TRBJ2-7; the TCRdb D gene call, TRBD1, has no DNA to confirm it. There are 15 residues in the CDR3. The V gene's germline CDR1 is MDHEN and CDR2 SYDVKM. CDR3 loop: CASSPPVGPDYEQYF.

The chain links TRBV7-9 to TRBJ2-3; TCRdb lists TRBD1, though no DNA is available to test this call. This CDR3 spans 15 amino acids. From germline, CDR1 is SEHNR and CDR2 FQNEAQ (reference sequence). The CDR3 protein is CASSSGQFFTDTQYF.

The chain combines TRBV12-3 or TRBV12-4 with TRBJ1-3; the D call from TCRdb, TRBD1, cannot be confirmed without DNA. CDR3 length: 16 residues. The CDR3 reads CASSLPGQLSGNTIYF.

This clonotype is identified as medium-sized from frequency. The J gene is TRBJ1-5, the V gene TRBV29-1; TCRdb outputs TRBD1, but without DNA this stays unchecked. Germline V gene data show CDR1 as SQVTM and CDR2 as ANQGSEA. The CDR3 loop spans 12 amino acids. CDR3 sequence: CSVGVQGQPQHF.

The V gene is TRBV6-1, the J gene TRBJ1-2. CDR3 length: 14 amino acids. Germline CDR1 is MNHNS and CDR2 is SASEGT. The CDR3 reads CASSERRVNYGYTF.

This CDR3 reads CSARGGTGDYNEQFF. This chain links TRBV20-1 with TRBJ2-1; the D gene TCRdb calls, TRBD1, cannot be checked with no DNA. Germline CDR1 DFQATT, CDR2 SNEGSKA (reference sequence). The CDR3 extends over 15 amino acids.

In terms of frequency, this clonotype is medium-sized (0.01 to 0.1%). CDR3 protein: CASSEGQAADTQYF. This chain connects TRBV9 to TRBJ2-3; the D gene TCRdb calls, TRBD1, cannot be checked with no DNA. The CDR3 has 14 amino acids. Germline V lookup: CDR1 SGDLS, CDR2 YYNGEE.